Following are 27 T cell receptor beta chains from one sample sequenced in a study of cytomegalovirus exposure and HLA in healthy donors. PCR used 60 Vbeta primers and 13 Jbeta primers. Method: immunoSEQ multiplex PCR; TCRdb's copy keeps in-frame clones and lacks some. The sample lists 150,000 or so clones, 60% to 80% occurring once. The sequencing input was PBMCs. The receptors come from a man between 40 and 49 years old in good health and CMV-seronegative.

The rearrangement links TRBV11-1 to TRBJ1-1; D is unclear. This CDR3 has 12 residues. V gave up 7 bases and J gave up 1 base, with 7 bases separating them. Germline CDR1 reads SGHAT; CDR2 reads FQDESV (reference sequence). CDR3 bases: TGTGCCAGCAAACGACAGAACACTGAAGCTTTCTTT. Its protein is CASKRQNTEAFF.

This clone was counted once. CDR3 DNA: TGTGCCAGCACCCCGGCAGGGTTTTCCTACGAGCAGTACTTC. Protein product: CASTPAGFSYEQYF. This chain connects TRBV28 to TRBJ2-7, with a possible D match to TRBD1 (5 bases). Germline V gene data show CDR1 as MDHEN and CDR2 as SYDVKM. V lost 7 bases and J lost 1, with 14 bases in between. The CDR3 loop spans 14 amino acids.

The CDR3 reads CASSYSHRDQETQYF. The CDR3 DNA reads TGTGCCAGCAGTTACTCACACAGGGACCAAGAGACCCAGTACTTC. This chain links TRBV6-5 with TRBJ2-5, with D perhaps matching TRBD1 (6 bases). Between the trimmed V and J ends, which lost 0 bases and 0 bases, there was a span of 8 bases. CDR1 is MNHEY, CDR2 SVGAGI, per germline. CDR3 size: 15 residues.

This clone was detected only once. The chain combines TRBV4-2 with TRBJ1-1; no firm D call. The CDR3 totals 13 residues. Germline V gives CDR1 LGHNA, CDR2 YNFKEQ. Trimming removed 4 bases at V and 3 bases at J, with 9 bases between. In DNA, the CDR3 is TGTGCCAGCAGCCCCCCGGTGGACACTGAAGCTTTCTTT. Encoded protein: CASSPPVDTEAFF.

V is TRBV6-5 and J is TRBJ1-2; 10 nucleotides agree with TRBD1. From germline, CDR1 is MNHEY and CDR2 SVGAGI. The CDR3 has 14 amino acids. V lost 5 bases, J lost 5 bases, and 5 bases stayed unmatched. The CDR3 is CASSPADRGYGYTF. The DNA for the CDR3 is TGTGCCAGCAGTCCCGCGGACAGGGGGTATGGCTACACCTTC.

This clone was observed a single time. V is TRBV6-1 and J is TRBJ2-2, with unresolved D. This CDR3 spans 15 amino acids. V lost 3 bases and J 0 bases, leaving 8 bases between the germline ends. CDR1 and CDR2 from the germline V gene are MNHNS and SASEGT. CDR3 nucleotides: TGTGCCAGCAGTGAGCGGCAGCCGAACACCGGGGAGCTGTTTTTT. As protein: CASSERQPNTGELFF.

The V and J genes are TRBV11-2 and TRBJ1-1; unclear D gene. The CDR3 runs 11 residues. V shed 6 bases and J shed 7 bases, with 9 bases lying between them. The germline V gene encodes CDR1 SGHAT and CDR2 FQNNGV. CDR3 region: CASSTMVEAFF. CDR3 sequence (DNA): TGTGCCAGCAGTACTATGGTTGAAGCTTTCTTT. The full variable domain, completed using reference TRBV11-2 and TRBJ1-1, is EAGVAQSPRYKIIEKRQSVAFWCNPISGHATLYWYQQILGQGPKLLIQFQNNGVVDDSQLPKDRFSAERLKGVDSTLKIQPAKLEDSAVYLCASSTMVEAFFGQGTRLTVV.

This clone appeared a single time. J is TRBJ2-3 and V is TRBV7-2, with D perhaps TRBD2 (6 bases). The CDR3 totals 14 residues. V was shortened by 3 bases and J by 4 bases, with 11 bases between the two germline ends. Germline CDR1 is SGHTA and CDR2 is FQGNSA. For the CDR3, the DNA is TGTGCCAGCAGCTTGGTGACTAGGCCAGATACGCAGTATTTT. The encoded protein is CASSLVTRPDTQYF.

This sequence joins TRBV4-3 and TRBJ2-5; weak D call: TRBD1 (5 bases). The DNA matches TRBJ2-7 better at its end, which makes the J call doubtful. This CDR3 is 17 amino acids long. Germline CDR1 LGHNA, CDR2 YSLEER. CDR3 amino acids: CASSQQTGRAFSYEQYF. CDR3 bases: TGCGCCAGCAGCCAGCAAACAGGTAGGGCCTTCTCCTACGAGCAGTACTTC.

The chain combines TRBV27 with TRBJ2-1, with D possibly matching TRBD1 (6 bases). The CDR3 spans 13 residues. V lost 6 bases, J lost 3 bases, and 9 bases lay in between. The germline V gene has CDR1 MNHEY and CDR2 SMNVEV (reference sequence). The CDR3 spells CASSLQGYNEQFF. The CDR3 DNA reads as TGTGCCAGCAGCCTACAGGGCTACAATGAGCAGTTCTTC.

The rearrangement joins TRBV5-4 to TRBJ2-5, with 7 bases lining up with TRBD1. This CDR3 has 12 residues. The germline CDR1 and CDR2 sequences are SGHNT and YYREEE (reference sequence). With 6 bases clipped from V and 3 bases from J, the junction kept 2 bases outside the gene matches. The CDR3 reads CASTGTEETQYF. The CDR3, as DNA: TGTGCCAGCACGGGGACAGAAGAGACCCAGTACTTC.

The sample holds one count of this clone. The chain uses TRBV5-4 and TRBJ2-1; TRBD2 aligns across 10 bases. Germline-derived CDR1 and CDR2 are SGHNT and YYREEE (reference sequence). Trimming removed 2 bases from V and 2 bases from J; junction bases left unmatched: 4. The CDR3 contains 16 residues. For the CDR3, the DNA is TGTGCCAGCAGCTTTCAGCGGGGGGGTACCTACAATGAGCAGTTCTTC. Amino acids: CASSFQRGGTYNEQFF.

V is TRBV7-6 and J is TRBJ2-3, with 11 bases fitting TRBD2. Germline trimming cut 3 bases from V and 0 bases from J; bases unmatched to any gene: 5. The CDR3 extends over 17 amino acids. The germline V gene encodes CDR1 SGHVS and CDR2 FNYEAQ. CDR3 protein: CASSFGTSGGSTDTQYF. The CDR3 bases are TGTGCCAGCAGCTTTGGGACTAGCGGCGGGAGCACAGATACGCAGTATTTT. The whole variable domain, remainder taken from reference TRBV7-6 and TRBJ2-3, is GAGVSQSPRYKVTKRGQDVALRCDPISGHVSLYWYRQALGQGPEFLTYFNYEAQQDKSGLPNDRFSAERPEGSISTLTIQRTEQRDSAMYRCASSFGTSGGSTDTQYFGPGTRLTVL.

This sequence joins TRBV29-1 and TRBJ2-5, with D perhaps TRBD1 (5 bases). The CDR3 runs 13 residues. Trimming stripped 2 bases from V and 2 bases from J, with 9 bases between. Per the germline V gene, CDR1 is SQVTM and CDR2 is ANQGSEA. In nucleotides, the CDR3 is TGCAGCGTTGAAATCAACAGGCAAGAGACCCAGTACTTC. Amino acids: CSVEINRQETQYF.

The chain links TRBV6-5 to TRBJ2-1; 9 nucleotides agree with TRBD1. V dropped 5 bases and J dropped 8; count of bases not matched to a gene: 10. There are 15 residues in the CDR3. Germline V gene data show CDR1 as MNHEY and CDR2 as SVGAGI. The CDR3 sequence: CASSPWTGDHDEQFF. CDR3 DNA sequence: TGTGCCAGCAGTCCGTGGACAGGGGATCACGATGAGCAGTTCTTC.

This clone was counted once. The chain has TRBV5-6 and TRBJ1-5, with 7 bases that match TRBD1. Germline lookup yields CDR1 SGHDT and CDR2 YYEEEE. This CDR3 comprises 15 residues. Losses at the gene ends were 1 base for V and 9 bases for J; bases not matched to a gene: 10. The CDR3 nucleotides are TGTGCCAGCAGCTTGAAGGGACAGCGCACTAGGCCCCAGCATTTT. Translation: CASSLKGQRTRPQHF.

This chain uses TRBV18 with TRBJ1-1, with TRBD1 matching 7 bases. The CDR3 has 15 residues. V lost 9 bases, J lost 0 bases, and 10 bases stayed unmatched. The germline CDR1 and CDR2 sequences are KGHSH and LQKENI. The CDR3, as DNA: TGTGCCAGTCTCGGGCGGACAGGTATGAACACTGAAGCTTTCTTT. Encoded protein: CASLGRTGMNTEAFF.

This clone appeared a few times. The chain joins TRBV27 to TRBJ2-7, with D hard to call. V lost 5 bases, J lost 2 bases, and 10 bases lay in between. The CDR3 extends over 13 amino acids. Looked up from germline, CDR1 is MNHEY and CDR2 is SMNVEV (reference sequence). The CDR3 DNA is TGTGCCAGCAGTCTTGGCGGAACCTACGAGCAGTACTTC. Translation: CASSLGGTYEQYF.

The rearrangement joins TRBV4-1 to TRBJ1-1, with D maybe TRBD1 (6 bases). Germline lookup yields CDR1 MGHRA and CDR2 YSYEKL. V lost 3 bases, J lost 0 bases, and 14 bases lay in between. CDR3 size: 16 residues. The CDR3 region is CASSQGNRALNTEAFF. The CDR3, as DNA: TGCGCCAGCAGCCAGGGAAACAGGGCCCTGAACACTGAAGCTTTCTTT.

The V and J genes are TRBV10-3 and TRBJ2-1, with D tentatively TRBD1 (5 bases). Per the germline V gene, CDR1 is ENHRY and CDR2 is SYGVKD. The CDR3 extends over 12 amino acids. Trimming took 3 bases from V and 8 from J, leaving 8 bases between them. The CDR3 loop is CAISDRVDEQFF. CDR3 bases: TGTGCCATCAGTGACAGGGTCGATGAGCAGTTCTTC.

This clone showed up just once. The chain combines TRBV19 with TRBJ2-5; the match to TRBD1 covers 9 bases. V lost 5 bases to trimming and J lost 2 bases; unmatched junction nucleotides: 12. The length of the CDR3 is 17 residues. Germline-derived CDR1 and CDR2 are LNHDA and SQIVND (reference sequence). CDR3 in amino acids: CASSPQGAQDLQETQYF. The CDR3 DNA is TGTGCCAGTAGTCCACAGGGGGCGCAAGATCTTCAAGAGACCCAGTACTTC.

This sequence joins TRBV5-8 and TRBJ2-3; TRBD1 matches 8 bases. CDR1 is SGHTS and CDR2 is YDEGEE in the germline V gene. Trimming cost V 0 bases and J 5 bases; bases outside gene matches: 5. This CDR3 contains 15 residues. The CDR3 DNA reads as TGTGCCAGCAGCTTGGCTGGGACAGGAGAAGATACGCAGTATTTT. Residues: CASSLAGTGEDTQYF.

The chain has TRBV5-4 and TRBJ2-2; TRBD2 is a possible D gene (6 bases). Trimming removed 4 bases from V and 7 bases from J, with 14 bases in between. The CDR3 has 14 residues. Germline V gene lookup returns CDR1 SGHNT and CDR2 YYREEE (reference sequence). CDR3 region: CASSGDLLLGELFF. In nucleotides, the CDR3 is TGTGCCAGCAGCGGGGACTTGCTCCTCGGGGAGCTGTTTTTT.

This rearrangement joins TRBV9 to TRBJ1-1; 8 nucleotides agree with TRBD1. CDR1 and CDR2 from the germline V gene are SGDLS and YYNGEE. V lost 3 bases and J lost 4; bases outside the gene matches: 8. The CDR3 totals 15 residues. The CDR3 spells CASSASQGVFTEAFF. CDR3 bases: TGTGCCAGCAGCGCCTCACAGGGGGTGTTCACTGAAGCTTTCTTT.

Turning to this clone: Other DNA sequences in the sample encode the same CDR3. The CDR3 here is CASSLDRGVYEQYF. DNA of the CDR3: TGTGCCAGCAGCTTGGACAGGGGGGTCTACGAGCAGTACTTC. The V and J genes are TRBV5-4 and TRBJ2-7; 8 positions match TRBD1. Germline V CDR1 and CDR2: SGHNT, YYREEE (reference sequence). Trimming removed 0 bases from V and 3 bases from J; junction bases left unmatched: 2. The CDR3 loop spans 14 amino acids.

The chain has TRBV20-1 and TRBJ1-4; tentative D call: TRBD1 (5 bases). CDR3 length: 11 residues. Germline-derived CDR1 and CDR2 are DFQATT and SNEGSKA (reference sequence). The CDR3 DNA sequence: TGCGGGGGGGTATCAAATGAAAAACTGTTTTTT. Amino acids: CGGVSNEKLFF.

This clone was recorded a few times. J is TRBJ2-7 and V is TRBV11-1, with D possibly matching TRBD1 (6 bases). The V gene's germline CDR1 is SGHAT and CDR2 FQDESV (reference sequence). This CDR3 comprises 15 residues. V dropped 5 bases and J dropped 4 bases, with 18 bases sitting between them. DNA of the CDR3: TGTGCCAGCAGCCCGAGCCGGGACAATCTATACGAGCAGTACTTC. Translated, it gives CASSPSRDNLYEQYF. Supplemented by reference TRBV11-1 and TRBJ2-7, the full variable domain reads EAEVAQSPRYKITEKSQAVAFWCDPISGHATLYWYRQILGQGPELLVQFQDESVVDDSQLPKDRFSAERLKGVDSTLKIQPAELGDSAMYLCASSPSRDNLYEQYFGPGTRLTVT.